Listed below are T cell receptor beta chains from one sample, sequenced in a study of T cells after yellow fever vaccination. TCRdb re-called the 5' RACE reads with MiXCR, one entry per CDR3 protein. The sample holds some 160,000 distinct CDR3 sequences, over 7% seen once. Sequences were derived from CD8+ T cells sorted from PBMCs, sampled 45 days after the yellow fever booster vaccination. These TCRs come from a man between 18 and 35 years old who received the YFV17D yellow fever vaccine. The CDR3 runs from the conserved cysteine through the conserved F or W. The D gene is left open where the match is weak. Only some rows state a clone size, as once, few, many or a class for expanded clones.

V gene	D gene	clone size	J gene	CDR3 DNA	CDR3 protein
TRBV5-6	.	.	TRBJ2-7	TGTGCCAGCAGTGTCCCGGGACATTCCTACGAGCAGTACTTC	CASSVPGHSYEQYF
TRBV15	TRBD2	few	TRBJ2-1	TGTGCCACCAGCAGACTACTAGCGGGGGGGCCAAGTGAGCAGTTCTTC	CATSRLLAGGPSEQFF
TRBV7-8	.	.	TRBJ1-6	TGTGCCAGCAGCTTTGAATATTCCGTCAATTCACCCCTCCACTTT	CASSFEYSVNSPLHF
TRBV6-2/TRBV6-3	.	.	TRBJ1-1	TGTGCCAGCAGAACAGCCAGGGACGGGAACACTGAAGCTTTCTTT	CASRTARDGNTEAFF
TRBV7-6	.	few	TRBJ2-1	TGTGCCAGCAGCCAGTCGACTAGTTATGAGCAGTTCTTC	CASSQSTSYEQFF
TRBV4-1	.	few	TRBJ2-7	TGCGCCAGCAGCCCCCTAAGGAAGACCTACGAGCAGTACTTC	CASSPLRKTYEQYF
TRBV7-9	.	few	TRBJ2-3	TGTGCCAGCAGCTTTTCATGGGAGGACCCAGATACGCAGTATTTT	CASSFSWEDPDTQYF
TRBV6-2/TRBV6-3	.	many	TRBJ2-5	TGTGCCAGCAGTTACTCGAGGGACACCCAGTACTTC	CASSYSRDTQYF
TRBV7-9	TRBD2	.	TRBJ2-1	TGTGCCAGCGGGACTAAAGGTTCCCCTTCTAACTACAATGAGCAGTTCTTC	CASGTKGSPSNYNEQFF
TRBV11-2	.	.	TRBJ2-2	TGTGCCAGCAGCTTTATCGGTTCCGGGACTTCGAACACCGGGGAGCTGTTTTTT	CASSFIGSGTSNTGELFF
TRBV29-1	.	few	TRBJ2-3	TGCAGCGTTGAAGGGACGCCTAGCACAGATACGCAGTATTTT	CSVEGTPSTDTQYF
TRBV5-4	.	many	TRBJ1-1	TGTGCCAGCAGTTGGGGGAACACTGAAGCTTTCTTT	CASSWGNTEAFF
TRBV5-1	TRBD1	.	TRBJ1-6	TGCGCCAGCAGCACCGCCGGGACAGGGTTTTCACCCCTCCACTTT	CASSTAGTGFSPLHF
TRBV9	.	.	TRBJ2-3	TGTGCCAGCAGCACTACCGACAGATCGTCGCAGTATTTT	CASSTTDRSSQYF
TRBV4-1	TRBD1	.	TRBJ2-2	TGCGCCAGCAGCCAAGATCAGGGGGTGGGCGGGGAGCTGTTTTTT	CASSQDQGVGGELFF
TRBV27	.	few	TRBJ2-5	TGTGCCAGCAGTTTAGGTGGGCAGGTAGAGACCCAGTACTTC	CASSLGGQVETQYF
TRBV25-1	.	few	TRBJ2-2	TGTGCCAGCAGTGTCGGTTTAACCGGGGAGCTGTTTTTT	CASSVGLTGELFF
TRBV11-2	.	.	TRBJ2-2	TGTGCCAGCAGCTCTGGGTGGACCGGGGAGCTGTTTTTT	CASSSGWTGELFF
TRBV29-1	TRBD1	.	TRBJ2-2	TGCAGCGTTGGCAGGGGGCCCGGGGAGCTGTTTTTT	CSVGRGPGELFF
TRBV24-1	.	.	TRBJ2-3	TGTGCCACCAGTGAACATACAGATACGCAGTATTTT	CATSEHTDTQYF
TRBV11-2	.	.	TRBJ2-5	TGTGCCAGCAGCCGAGAGGGAAACTTAGGGGGGGCGCCGGAGACCCAGTACTTC	CASSREGNLGGAPETQYF
TRBV4-3	TRBD1	few	TRBJ2-1	TGCGCCAGCAGCCAAGAGCTATTCAGGGGGAACGAGCAGTTCTTC	CASSQELFRGNEQFF
TRBV27	.	.	TRBJ2-1	TGTGCCAGCAGTTTCCTCGGGGTAGGGGTTGCTGAGCAGTTCTTC	CASSFLGVGVAEQFF
TRBV12-3/TRBV12-4	.	.	TRBJ2-3	TGTGCCAGCAGTTTAAGGGGCTCCTCGGATACGCAGTATTTT	CASSLRGSSDTQYF
TRBV7-8	TRBD2	few	TRBJ2-5	TGTGCCAGCAGCGGAGGAATCGGGACTATTCCCCAAGAGACCCAGTACTTC	CASSGGIGTIPQETQYF
TRBV2	TRBD1	.	TRBJ2-1	TGTGCCAGCACTTGGACAGGGGGGAAAAATGAGCAGTTCTTC	CASTWTGGKNEQFF
TRBV6-2/TRBV6-3	.	few	TRBJ2-1	TGTGCCAGCAGTTACAGTGTTGAGCAGTTCTTC	CASSYSVEQFF
TRBV4-1	.	few	TRBJ1-5	TGCGCCAGCAGCCAAGATGTTCGGACAGATAGCAATCAGCCCCAGCATTTT	CASSQDVRTDSNQPQHF
TRBV11-2	.	few	TRBJ2-7	TGTGCCAGCAGCCCGACCGGGGCCAACTCCTACGAGCAGTACTTC	CASSPTGANSYEQYF
TRBV12-3/TRBV12-4	.	few	TRBJ1-5	TGTGCCAGCAGTTTAGAACCCGAGGGGCAGCCCCAGCATTTT	CASSLEPEGQPQHF
TRBV10-3	.	few	TRBJ2-4	TGTGCCATCAGTGAGTCGACAGAGGTAGCCAAAAACATTCAGTACTTC	CAISESTEVAKNIQYF
TRBV13	.	.	TRBJ2-3	TGTGCCAGCAGCGCCAGACTAGCAGATACGCAGTATTTT	CASSARLADTQYF
TRBV4-1	TRBD1	.	TRBJ2-7	TGCGCCAGCAGCCTTCTGGTGGGACAGGCATCCTACGAGCAGTACTTC	CASSLLVGQASYEQYF
TRBV20-1	.	.	TRBJ1-5	TGCAGTGCTAGAGGTCTGATCGGGGGGCTCAGTCAGCCCCAGCATTTT	CSARGLIGGLSQPQHF
TRBV4-2	.	.	TRBJ2-2	TGTGCCAGCAGCCAAGAAGGAGTAGAGAGCAGACCGAACACCGGGGAGCTGTTTTTT	CASSQEGVESRPNTGELFF
TRBV6-1	TRBD1	few	TRBJ2-1	TGTGCCAGCAGTGAAGGGACAGGGGCCTACAATGAGCAGTTCTTC	CASSEGTGAYNEQFF
TRBV20-1	TRBD1	many	TRBJ2-7	TGCAGTGCAAGCCAGACAGGGACCAACTACGAGCAGTACTTC	CSASQTGTNYEQYF
TRBV4-3	.	.	TRBJ2-7	TGCGCCAGCAGCCAAGGTTGGGGGACTTTTACCTACGAGCAGTACTTC	CASSQGWGTFTYEQYF
TRBV20-1	TRBD2	.	TRBJ2-1	TGCAGTGCTGACCCCGGGGGGGCCTATGAGCAGTTCTTC	CSADPGGAYEQFF
TRBV9	.	.	TRBJ1-2	TGTGCCAGCAGCGTAGCTCAGGAGGGGAGTAACTATGGCTACACCTTC	CASSVAQEGSNYGYTF
TRBV6-4	.	few	TRBJ2-1	TGTGCCAGCAGTGTCTCCGCAAGGGGGGTCGATGAGCAGTTCTTC	CASSVSARGVDEQFF
TRBV27	TRBD2	few	TRBJ2-3	TGTGCCAGCACCCTGATAGCGGGGGCCACAGATACGCAGTATTTT	CASTLIAGATDTQYF
TRBV20-1	TRBD1	few	TRBJ1-6	TGCAGTGCTAGCCCCGGGACAGGGAAAATGAGTAATTCACCCCTCCACTTT	CSASPGTGKMSNSPLHF
TRBV7-9	TRBD2	few	TRBJ2-3	TGTGCCAGCAGCCCCCAGTATTCGGGACTAGCGGAGGCAGATACGCAGTATTTT	CASSPQYSGLAEADTQYF
TRBV20-1	TRBD2	few	TRBJ2-1	TGCAGTGCTAGAGACACCCGACTAGCGGCCTCCTACAATGAGCAGTTCTTC	CSARDTRLAASYNEQFF
TRBV29-1	TRBD2	.	TRBJ2-1	TGCAGCGGGGAGCGGGGGGGCCTCAATGAGCAGTTCTTC	CSGERGGLNEQFF
TRBV29-1	.	.	TRBJ2-3	TGCAGCGCCCCGGTTGAGGGGCGCACAGATACGCAGTATTTT	CSAPVEGRTDTQYF
TRBV9	.	few	TRBJ1-1	TGTGCCAGCAGCGTAGAAGGGGAGAACACTGAAGCTTTCTTT	CASSVEGENTEAFF
TRBV7-9	.	.	TRBJ2-5	TGTGCCAGCAGCCCCTACCGGACGGTGGTGGAGACCCAGTACTTC	CASSPYRTVVETQYF
TRBV7-9	.	.	TRBJ1-5	TGTGCCAGCAGCTTTTCTTCAACTTCGCAGCCCCAGCATTTT	CASSFSSTSQPQHF
TRBV29-1	.	many	TRBJ2-5	TGCAGCGTTGAAATCGCGGGGGCAGGGGAGACCCAGTACTTC	CSVEIAGAGETQYF
TRBV6-1	.	.	TRBJ1-1	TGTGCCAGCAGTGGCCTAGGAGGCACTGAAGCTTTCTTT	CASSGLGGTEAFF
TRBV19	TRBD1	.	TRBJ1-1	TGTGCCTCCAAGGGGACAGCGAACACTGAAGCTTTCTTT	CASKGTANTEAFF
TRBV5-6	.	few	TRBJ2-3	TGTGCCAGCAGCTCGCGCACAGGAAAAGTCCTCACAGATACGCAGTATTTT	CASSSRTGKVLTDTQYF
TRBV4-1	.	few	TRBJ2-7	TGCGCCAGCAGCCAACCGGGCGGCAGGGAGGCCTACGAGCAGTACTTC	CASSQPGGREAYEQYF
TRBV6-5	.	.	TRBJ2-1	TGTGCCAGCAGTTACTACCCGGGGGGCAGGAATGAGCAGTTCTTC	CASSYYPGGRNEQFF